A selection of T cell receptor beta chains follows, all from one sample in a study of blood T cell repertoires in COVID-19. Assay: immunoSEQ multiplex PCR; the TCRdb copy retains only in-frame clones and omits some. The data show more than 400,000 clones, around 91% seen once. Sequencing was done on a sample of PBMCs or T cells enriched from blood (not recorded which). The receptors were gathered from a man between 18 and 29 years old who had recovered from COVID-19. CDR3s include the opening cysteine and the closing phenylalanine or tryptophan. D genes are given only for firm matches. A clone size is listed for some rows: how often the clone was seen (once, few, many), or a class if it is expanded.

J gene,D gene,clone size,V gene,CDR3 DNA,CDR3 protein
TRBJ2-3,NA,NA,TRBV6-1,TGTGCCAGCAGTGAAGCGGGGGCAAGCACAGATACGCAGTATTTT,CASSEAGASTDTQYF
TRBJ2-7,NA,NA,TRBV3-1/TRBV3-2,TGTGCCAGCAGCTGGGACACTCGGGAGCAGTACTTC,CASSWDTREQYF
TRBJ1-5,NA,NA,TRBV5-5,TGTGCCAGCAGCTTAAAGCGGGGCGAGAATCAGCCCCAGCATTTT,CASSLKRGENQPQHF
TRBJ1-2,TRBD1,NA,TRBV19,TGTGCCAGTAGCGCCGACAGGGGCTATGGCTACACCTTC,CASSADRGYGYTF
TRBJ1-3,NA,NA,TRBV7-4,TGTGCCAGCAGCTTAGCCAACTCTGGAAACACCATATATTTT,CASSLANSGNTIYF
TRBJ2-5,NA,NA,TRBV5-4,TGTGCCAGCAGCTTCCGGGGAGAGGGGGATGAGACCCAGTACTTC,CASSFRGEGDETQYF
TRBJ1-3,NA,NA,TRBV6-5,TGTGCCAGCAGTTACCTTGGGGGGTCGGGTGGAAACACCATATATTTT,CASSYLGGSGGNTIYF
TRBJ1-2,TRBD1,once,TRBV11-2,TGTGCCAGCAGCTGGACAGGGTCCTATGGCTACACCTTC,CASSWTGSYGYTF
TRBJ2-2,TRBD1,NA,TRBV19,TGTGCCAGTAGTCACGCCGGGACAGGGGCCGGGGAGCTGTTTTTT,CASSHAGTGAGELFF
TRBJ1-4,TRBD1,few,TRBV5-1,TGCGCCAGCAGCTTGGGGACAGGGTCTGAAAAACTGTTTTTT,CASSLGTGSEKLFF
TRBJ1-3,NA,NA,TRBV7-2,TGTGCCAGCAGCTTAGCGGGGGGAGGAAGAAACACCATATATTTT,CASSLAGGGRNTIYF
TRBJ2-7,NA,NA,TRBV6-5,TGTGCCAGCAGTTACGGCCCCCCTTTATCCTACGAGCAGTACTTC,CASSYGPPLSYEQYF
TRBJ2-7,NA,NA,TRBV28,TGTGCCAGCAACTCCCCTACGGGCCAGGGAATGCTCGAGCAGTACTTC,CASNSPTGQGMLEQYF
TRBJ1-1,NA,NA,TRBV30,TGTGCCTGGAGTACAGGGCTCACTGAAGCTTTCTTT,CAWSTGLTEAFF
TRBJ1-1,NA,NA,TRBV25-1,TGTGCCAGCAGTGCCTCAGGGACTGAAGCTTTCTTT,CASSASGTEAFF
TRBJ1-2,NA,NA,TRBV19,TGTGCCAGTAGTAATCAACCGGACAGCAACTATGGCTACACCTTC,CASSNQPDSNYGYTF
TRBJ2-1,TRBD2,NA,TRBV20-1,TGCAGTGCTAGTCCGACTAGCGGCGTCAATGAGCAGTTCTTC,CSASPTSGVNEQFF
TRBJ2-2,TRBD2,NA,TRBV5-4,TGTGCCAGCAGCTTGGCCGGGACTAGCGGTACCGGGGAGCTGTTTTTT,CASSLAGTSGTGELFF
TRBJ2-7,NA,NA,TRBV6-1,TGTGCCAGCAGTGAATTGTTTGGCGGAACCAGATCATACGAGCAGTACTTC,CASSELFGGTRSYEQYF
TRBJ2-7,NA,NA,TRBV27,TGTGCCAGCAGTCTCATGGGGGGTTTCTACGAGCAGTACTTC,CASSLMGGFYEQYF
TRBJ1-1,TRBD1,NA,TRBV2,TGTGCCACCTACAGGGGGCCGAACACTGAAGCTTTCTTT,CATYRGPNTEAFF
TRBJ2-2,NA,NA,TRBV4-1,TGCGCCAGCAGCCAGGAGGGAATCAACACCGGGGAGCTGTTTTTT,CASSQEGINTGELFF
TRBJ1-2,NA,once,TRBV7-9,TGTGCCAGCAGCTCTGGGGCAGGCGCCTTCTTC,CASSSGAGAFF
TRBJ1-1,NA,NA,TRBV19,TGTGCCAGTAGTATTATGAGGAACACTGAAGCTTTCTTT,CASSIMRNTEAFF
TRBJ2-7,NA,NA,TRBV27,TGTGCCAGCGCTCCTGGGTCAGTGGGGCCCCCCTACGAGCAGTACTTC,CASAPGSVGPPYEQYF